This T cell receptor (beta chain) was recorded in a study of T cells in Graves' hyperthyroidism and ophthalmopathy. The study, taken as a whole, reports: The authors' 13 V-J model separated ophthalmopathy from stable hyperthyroidism. Also found in blood were most expanded thyroid clonotypes above 0.001.

Authors of the study amplified TCR beta CDR3 regions from RNA transcripts. Using the HTBI primer set, a first-round RT-PCR was run on the TCR CDR3. One entry per CDR3 protein, called by TCRdb with MiXCR from the multiplex PCR reads. Of some 600,000 distinct CDR3 sequences in the sample, around 14% were seen once. In this sample, this clonotype turned up many times. Its matching antigen is unknown. Hyperthyroidism in the patients, aged 18 to 65, was newly diagnosed and under 2 months in duration. Lactation, pregnancy, other autoimmune disease or uncontrolled infection led to exclusion of patients. Trimming left V 5 bases short and J 0 bases short, with 11 bases between. The CDR3 sequence is 15 residues long. The germline V gene has CDR1 MNHNS and CDR2 SASEGT.

This receptor was taken from a woman aged 30 to 39 with Graves' hyperthyroidism that later progressed to Graves' ophthalmopathy. The J gene is TRBJ2-1, the V gene TRBV6-1; D is perhaps TRBD2 (6 bases). Material: blood. CDR3 in amino acids: CASSSGERSYNEQFF. Written as DNA, the CDR3 is TGTGCCAGCAGTTCGGGGGAGCGCTCCTACAATGAGCAGTTCTTC.